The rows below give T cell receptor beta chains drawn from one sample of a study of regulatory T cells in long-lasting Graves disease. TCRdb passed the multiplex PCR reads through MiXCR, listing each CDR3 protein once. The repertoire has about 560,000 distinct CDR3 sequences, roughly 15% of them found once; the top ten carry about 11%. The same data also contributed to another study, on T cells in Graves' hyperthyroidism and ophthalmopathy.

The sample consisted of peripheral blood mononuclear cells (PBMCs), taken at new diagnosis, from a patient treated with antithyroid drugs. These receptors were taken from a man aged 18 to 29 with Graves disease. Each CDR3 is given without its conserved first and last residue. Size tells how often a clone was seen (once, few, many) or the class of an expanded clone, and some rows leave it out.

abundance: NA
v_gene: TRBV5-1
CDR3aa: ASSFKTGAAGELF

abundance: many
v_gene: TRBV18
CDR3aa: ASSPGRDNSPLH

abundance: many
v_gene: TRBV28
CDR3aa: ASSPPPGQFRYEQY

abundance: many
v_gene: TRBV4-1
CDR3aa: ASSQGVTVNTEAF

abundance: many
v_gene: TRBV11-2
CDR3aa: ASSRAGTRETQY

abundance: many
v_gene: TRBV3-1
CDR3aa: ASSQAGGTSGSGETQY

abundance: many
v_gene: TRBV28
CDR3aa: ASSPPGGRNYEQY

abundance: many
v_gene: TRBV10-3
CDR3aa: AINRDGQNTEAF

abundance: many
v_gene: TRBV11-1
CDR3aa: ASSSSISGRGDTQY

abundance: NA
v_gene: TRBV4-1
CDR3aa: ASSHPRAGGQETQY

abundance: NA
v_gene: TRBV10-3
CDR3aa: AISVSGKYEQY

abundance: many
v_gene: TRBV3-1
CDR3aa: ASSQARGNTEAF

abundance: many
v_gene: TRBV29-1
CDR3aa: SGDSLNYGYT

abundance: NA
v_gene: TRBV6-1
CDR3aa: ASSDDTGIQY

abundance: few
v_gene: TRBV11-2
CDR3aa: ASSFSQRESWLYEITDTQY

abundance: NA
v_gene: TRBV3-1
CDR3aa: ASSQDFGGLSGANVLT

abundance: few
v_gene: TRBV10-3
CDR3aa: AISESRSTDTQY

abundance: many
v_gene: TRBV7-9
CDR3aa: ASSLESGSYNEQF

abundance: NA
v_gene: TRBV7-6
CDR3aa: ASSLDPGQGANGANQPQH

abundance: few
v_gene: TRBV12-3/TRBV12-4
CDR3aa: ASRRGTDTQY

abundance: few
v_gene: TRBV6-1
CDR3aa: ASSGVGQGLHGYT

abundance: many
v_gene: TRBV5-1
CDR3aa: ASSLPRGFYNEQF

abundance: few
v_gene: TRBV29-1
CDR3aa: SAGGGETADTQY

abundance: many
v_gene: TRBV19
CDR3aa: ASSESWNEQF

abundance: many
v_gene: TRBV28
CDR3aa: ASTSNNYEQY

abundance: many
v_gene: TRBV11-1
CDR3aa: ASSRRRVAGAGATQY

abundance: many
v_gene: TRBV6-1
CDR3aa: ASSPRGTVTDTQY

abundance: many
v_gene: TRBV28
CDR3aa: ASGLEGASSYEQY